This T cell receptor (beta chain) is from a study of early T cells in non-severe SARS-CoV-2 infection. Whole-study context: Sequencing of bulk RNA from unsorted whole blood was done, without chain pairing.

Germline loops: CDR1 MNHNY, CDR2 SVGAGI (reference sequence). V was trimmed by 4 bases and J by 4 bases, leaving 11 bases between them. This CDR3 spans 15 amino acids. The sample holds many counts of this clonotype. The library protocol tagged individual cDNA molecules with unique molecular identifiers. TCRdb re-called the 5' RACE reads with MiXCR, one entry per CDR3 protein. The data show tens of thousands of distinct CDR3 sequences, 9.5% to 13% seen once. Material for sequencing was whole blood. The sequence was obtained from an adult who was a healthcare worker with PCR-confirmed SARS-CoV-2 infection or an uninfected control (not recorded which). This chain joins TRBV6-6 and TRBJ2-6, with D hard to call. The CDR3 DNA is TGTGCCAGCAGTTTACGACCCGCGGGGGCCAACGTCCTGACTTTC. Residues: CASSLRPAGANVLTF.